This T cell receptor (beta chain) was retrieved from a study of shared clonotypes between healthy human individuals. Study-level information: Donors, aged 18 to 49, were a couple of women and three men.

Profiling relied on immunoSEQ multiplex PCR, and the TCRdb table lists in-frame clones only, not all of them. The sample contains roughly 2.2 million clones, 80% to 95% of which appear only once. Concerning this clone itself: What it binds is unknown.

Recent vaccinations or acute infections were absent in the healthy HIV-negative adult donors. Each sample came from a Caucasian adult donor living in Nashville, Tennessee. Overall study findings and caveats: The naive CD4 repertoires of four donors were compared, and around 4.9% of clonotypes were shared.

The sequencing sample was made of naive CD4+ T cells from PBMCs. As to subset: CD45RA+ positively selected. This receptor was identified in a man aged 18 to 35 in good health. Some clones in this sample may be carry-over from other donors' samples.

The CDR3 spells CSGGRDAEAFF. Here the CDR3 DNA reads TGCAGCGGGGGGCGCGATGCTGAAGCTTTCTTT. The chain carries TRBV29-1 and TRBJ1-1; tentative D call: TRBD1 (6 bases). The CDR3 spans 11 residues. Trimming pared 7 bases from V and 6 bases from J, leaving 12 bases between. Per the germline V gene, CDR1 is SQVTM and CDR2 is ANQGSEA.